This paragraph reports one TCR beta chain. The target antigen is unknown. The data stem from a study of T cells in Graves' hyperthyroidism and ophthalmopathy. Regarding the study as a whole: A median 6.5 months before onset, the model predicted ophthalmopathy.

A patient was excluded if there was uncontrolled infection, other autoimmune disease, pregnancy or lactation. The authors obtained PBMCs from around 11 ml of fresh peripheral blood. TCR beta CDR3 regions were amplified from RNA. Carried out on the TCR CDR3, a first-round RT-PCR used the HTBI primer set. A single record per CDR3 protein comes from TCRdb applying MiXCR to the multiplex PCR reads. The profile covers roughly 200,000 distinct CDR3 sequences, with roughly 17% appearing a single time and over 45% taken by the ten largest. The V and J ends lost 0 bases and 5 bases respectively, with 7 bases between them. The CDR3 covers 13 residues. Germline assignment: CDR1 SGHRS and CDR2 YFSETQ.

Sequenced sample: blood. The origin of this receptor is a woman between 45 and 60 years old with Graves' hyperthyroidism. V gene TRBV5-1 combines with J gene TRBJ2-3, with D unresolved. The CDR3 loop is CASSLDVGDTQYF. The CDR3, as DNA: TGCGCCAGCAGCTTGGATGTGGGAGATACGCAGTATTTT. Together with reference TRBV5-1 and TRBJ2-3, the CDR3 gives the full variable domain: KAGVTQTPRYLIKTRGQQVTLSCSPISGHRSVSWYQQTPGQGLQFLFEYFSETQRNKGNFPGRFSGRQFSNSRSEMNVSTLELGDSALYLCASSLDVGDTQYFGPGTRLTVL.